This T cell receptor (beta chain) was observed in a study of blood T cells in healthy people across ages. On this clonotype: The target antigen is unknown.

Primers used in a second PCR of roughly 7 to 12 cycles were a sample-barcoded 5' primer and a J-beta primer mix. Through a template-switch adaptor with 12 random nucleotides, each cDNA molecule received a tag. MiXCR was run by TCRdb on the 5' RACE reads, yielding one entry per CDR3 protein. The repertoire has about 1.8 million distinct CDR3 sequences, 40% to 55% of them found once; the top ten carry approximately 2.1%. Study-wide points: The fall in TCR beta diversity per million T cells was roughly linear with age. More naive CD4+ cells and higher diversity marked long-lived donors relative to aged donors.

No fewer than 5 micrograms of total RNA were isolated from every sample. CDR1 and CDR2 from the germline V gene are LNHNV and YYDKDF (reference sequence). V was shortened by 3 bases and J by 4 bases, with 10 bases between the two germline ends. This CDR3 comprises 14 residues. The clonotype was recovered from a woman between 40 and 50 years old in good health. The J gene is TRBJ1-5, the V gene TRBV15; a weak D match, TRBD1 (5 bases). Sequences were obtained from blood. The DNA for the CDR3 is TGTGCCACCAGCAGCCATCGGGGGAATCAGCCCCAGCATTTT. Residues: CATSSHRGNQPQHF.